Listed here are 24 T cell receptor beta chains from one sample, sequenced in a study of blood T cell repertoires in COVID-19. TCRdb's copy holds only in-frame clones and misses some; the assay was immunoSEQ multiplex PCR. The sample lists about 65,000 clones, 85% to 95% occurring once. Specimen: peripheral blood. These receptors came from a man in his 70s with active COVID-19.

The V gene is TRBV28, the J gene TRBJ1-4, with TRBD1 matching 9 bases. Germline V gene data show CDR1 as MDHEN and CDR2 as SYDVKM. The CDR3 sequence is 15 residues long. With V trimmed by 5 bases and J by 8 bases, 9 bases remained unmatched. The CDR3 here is CASSPHGQGREKLFF. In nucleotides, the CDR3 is TGTGCCAGCAGTCCCCATGGACAGGGGCGGGAAAAACTGTTTTTT.

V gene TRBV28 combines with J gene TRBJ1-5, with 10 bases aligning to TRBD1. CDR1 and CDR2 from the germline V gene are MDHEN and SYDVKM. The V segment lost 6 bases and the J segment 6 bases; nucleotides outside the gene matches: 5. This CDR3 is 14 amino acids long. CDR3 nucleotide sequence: TGTGCCAGCAGCCGACAGGGGGCGAGTCAGCCCCAGCATTTT. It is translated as CASSRQGASQPQHF.

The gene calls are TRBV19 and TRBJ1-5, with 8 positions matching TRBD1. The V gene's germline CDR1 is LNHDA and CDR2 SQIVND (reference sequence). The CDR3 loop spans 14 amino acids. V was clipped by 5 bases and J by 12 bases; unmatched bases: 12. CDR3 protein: CASSLRQGPESQHF. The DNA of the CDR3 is TGTGCCAGTAGTCTCCGACAGGGGCCAGAGAGCCAGCATTTT.

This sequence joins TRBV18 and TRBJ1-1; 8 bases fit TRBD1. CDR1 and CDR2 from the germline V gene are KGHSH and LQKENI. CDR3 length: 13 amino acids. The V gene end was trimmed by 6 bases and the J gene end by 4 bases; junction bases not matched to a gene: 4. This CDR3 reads CASSPTGGTEAFF. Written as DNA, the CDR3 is TGTGCCAGCTCGCCCACAGGGGGCACTGAAGCTTTCTTT. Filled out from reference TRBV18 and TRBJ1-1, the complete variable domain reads NAGVMQNPRHLVRRRGQEARLRCSPMKGHSHVYWYRQLPEEGLKFMVYLQKENIIDESGMPKERFSAEFPKEGPSILRIQQVVRGDSAAYFCASSPTGGTEAFFGQGTRLTVV.

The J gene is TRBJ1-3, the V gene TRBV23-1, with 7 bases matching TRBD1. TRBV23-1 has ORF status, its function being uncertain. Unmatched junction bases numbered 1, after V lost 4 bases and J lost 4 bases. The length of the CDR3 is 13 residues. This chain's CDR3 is CASSLQGGNTIYF. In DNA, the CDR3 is TGCGCCAGCAGTCTACAGGGGGGAAACACCATATATTTT.

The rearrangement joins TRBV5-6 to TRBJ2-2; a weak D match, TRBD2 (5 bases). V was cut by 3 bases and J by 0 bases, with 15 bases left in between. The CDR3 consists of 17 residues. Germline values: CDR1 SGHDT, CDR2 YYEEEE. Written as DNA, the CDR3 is TGTGCCAGCAGCTCACCCCTTTTCGGGGCGAACACCGGGGAGCTGTTTTTT. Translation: CASSSPLFGANTGELFF.

The CDR3 here is CASRPRFDRGPYNEQFF. For the CDR3, the DNA is TGTGCCAGCAGACCTCGTTTCGACAGGGGGCCCTACAATGAGCAGTTCTTC. This chain links TRBV2 with TRBJ2-1, with 10 bases aligning to TRBD1. Germline lookup yields CDR1 SNHLY and CDR2 FYNNEI. CDR3 size: 17 residues. V gave up 6 bases and J gave up 2 bases; unmatched junction bases: 10.

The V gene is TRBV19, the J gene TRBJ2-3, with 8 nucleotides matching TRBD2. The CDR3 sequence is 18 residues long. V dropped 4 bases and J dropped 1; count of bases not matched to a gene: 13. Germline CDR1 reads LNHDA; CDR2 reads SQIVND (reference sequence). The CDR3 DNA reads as TGTGCCAGTAGTAGGGGGTCGGGAGGGGCAGAGGGCACAGATACGCAGTATTTT. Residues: CASSRGSGGAEGTDTQYF.

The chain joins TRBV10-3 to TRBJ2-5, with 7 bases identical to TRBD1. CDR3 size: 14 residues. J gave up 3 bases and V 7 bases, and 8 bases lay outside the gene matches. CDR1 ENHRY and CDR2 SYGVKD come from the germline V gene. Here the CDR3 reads CAINTGQAEETQYF. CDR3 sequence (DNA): TGTGCCATCAATACAGGACAGGCCGAAGAGACCCAGTACTTC.

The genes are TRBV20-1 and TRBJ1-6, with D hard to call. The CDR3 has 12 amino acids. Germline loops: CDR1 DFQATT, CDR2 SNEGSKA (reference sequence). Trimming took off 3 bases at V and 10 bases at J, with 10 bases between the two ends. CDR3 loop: CSASREGSPLHF. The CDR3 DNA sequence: TGCAGTGCTAGTCGAGAGGGATCACCCCTCCACTTT.

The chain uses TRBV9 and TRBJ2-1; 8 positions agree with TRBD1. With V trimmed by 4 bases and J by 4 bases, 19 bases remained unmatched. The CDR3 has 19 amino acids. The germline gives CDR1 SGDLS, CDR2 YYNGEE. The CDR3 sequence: CASSPRGGSGTGNYNEQFF. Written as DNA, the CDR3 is TGTGCCAGCAGCCCAAGAGGGGGATCCGGGACAGGAAATTACAATGAGCAGTTCTTC.

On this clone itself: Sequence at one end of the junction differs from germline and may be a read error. CDR3 bases: TGTGCCAGCAGTTTAGTTGCACAGACCTTCTTC. It specifies CASSLVAQTFF. This chain uses TRBV28 with TRBJ2-7; D remains ambiguous. The CDR3 spans 11 residues. CDR1 MDHEN and CDR2 SYDVKM come from the germline V gene.

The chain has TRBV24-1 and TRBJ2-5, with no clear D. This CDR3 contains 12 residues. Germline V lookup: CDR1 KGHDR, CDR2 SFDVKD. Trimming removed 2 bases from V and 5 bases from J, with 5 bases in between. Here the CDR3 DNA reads TGTGCCACCAGTGATTCCCAGGAGACCCAGTACTTC. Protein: CATSDSQETQYF.

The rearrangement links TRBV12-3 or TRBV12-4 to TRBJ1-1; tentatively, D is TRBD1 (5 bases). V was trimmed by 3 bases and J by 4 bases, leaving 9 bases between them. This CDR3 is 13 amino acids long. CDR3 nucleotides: TGTGCCAGCAGTTTTGGAAGGGGCACTGAAGCTTTCTTT. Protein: CASSFGRGTEAFF.

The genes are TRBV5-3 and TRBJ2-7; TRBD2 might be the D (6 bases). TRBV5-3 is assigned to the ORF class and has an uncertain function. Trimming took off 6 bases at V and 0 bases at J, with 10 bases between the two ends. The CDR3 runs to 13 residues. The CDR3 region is CARKLRGSYEQYF. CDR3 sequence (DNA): TGTGCCAGAAAGTTGCGGGGCTCCTACGAGCAGTACTTC.

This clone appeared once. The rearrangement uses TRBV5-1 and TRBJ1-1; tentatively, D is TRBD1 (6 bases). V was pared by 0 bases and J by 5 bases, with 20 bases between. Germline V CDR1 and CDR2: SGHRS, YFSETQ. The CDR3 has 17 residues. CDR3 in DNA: TGCGCCAGCAGCTTGGAACAGGGCACCCGGGGCGCGACTGAAGCTTTCTTT. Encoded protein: CASSLEQGTRGATEAFF.

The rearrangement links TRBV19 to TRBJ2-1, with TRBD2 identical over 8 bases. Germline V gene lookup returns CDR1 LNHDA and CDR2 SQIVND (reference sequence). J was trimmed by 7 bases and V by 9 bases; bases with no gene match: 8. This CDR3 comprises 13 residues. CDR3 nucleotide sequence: TGTGCCAGCAGTGGGACTAGTTCGAATGAGCAGTTCTTC. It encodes CASSGTSSNEQFF.

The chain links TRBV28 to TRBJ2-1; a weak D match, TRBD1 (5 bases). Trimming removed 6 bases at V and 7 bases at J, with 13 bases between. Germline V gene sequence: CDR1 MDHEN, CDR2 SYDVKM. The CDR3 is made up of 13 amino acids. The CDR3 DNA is TGTGCCAGCAGCGACAGTCACAGGAATGAGCAGTTCTTC. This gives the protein CASSDSHRNEQFF.

The CDR3 DNA follows: TGTGCCAGCAGTACAATACAGGGGATCGGGGGCTACACCTTC. This gives the protein CASSTIQGIGGYTF. The chain uses TRBV6-6 and TRBJ1-2, with 7 bases identical to TRBD1. The CDR3 loop spans 14 amino acids. Trimming took 5 bases from V and 8 from J; bases not matched to a gene: 11. Per germline, CDR1 MNHNY and CDR2 SVGAGI (reference sequence).

The CDR3 nucleotides are TGTGCCAGCAGTACAAGCTACGAGCAGTACTTC. It yields the protein CASSTSYEQYF. The J gene is TRBJ2-7, the V gene TRBV6-2 or TRBV6-3; D not resolved. Germline V gives CDR1 MNHEY, CDR2 SVGEGT. V lost 5 bases, J lost 3 bases, and 5 bases lay in between. The CDR3 sequence is 11 residues long.

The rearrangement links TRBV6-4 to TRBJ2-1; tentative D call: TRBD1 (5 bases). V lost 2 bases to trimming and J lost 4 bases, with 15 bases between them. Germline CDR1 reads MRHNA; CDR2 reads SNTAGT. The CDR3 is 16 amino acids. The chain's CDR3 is CASSDTQGRIYNEQFF. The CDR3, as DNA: TGTGCCAGCAGTGACACCCAGGGCCGAATTTACAATGAGCAGTTCTTC.

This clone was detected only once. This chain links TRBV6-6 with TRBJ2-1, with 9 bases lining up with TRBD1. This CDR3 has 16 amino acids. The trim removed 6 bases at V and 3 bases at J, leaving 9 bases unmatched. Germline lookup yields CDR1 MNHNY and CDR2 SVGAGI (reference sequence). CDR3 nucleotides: TGTGCCAGCAGATTCCCCGGGACAGGGATCTACAATGAGCAGTTCTTC. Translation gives CASRFPGTGIYNEQFF.

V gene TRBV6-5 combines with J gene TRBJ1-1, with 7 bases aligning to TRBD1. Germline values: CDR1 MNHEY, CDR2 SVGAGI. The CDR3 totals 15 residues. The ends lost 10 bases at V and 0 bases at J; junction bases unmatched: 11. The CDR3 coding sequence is TGTGCCATCCTCCCGACAGGGCAGGTGAACACTGAAGCTTTCTTT. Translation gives CAILPTGQVNTEAFF.

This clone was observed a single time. CDR3: CASSLGLATSGGIETQYF. The CDR3 nucleotides are TGTGCCAGCAGCTTAGGACTGGCGACTAGCGGGGGGATAGAGACCCAGTACTTC. V usage is TRBV11-3 and J usage is TRBJ2-5; 13 bases align to TRBD2. The CDR3 has 18 residues. The V segment lost 1 base and the J segment 4 bases; nucleotides outside the gene matches: 9. The germline gives CDR1 SGHNT, CDR2 YENEEA.